Below, one T cell receptor (beta chain) is given with its context. Its antigen is as yet unknown. TCR alpha and TCR beta cDNA libraries carrying sample barcodes and UMIs were produced by 5'RACE using constant-segment primers. TCRdb called the 5' RACE reads again in MiXCR, with one record for every CDR3 protein. The sample lists under 300,000 distinct CDR3 sequences; over 15% were seen once. This CDR3 has 13 residues. Germline CDR1 is SGHAT and CDR2 is FQNNGV. Trimming removed 3 bases at V and 4 bases at J, with 7 bases between. This entry is derived from a study of T-cell memory formation after mild COVID-19. As for the study in general: Largely, the TCR clusters proved donor specific. Regarding the study as a whole: Contracting CD4+ clones were located mainly in CM and EM, and CD8+ clones in EMRA. Second-wave clones reaching peak frequency on day 37 lacked confirmed SARS-CoV-2 specificity.

Sequenced material: PBMCs or a T cell subset sorted from them (not recorded which). The clonotype originates from a man in his late teens or twenties who had mild COVID-19 (a few samples of this study predate the infection). Cell type and time point are not known. The chain links TRBV11-2 to TRBJ2-1; D gene uncertain. The CDR3 bases are TGTGCCAGCAGCTTGTATTATTACAATGAGCAGTTCTTC. This gives the protein CASSLYYYNEQFF.